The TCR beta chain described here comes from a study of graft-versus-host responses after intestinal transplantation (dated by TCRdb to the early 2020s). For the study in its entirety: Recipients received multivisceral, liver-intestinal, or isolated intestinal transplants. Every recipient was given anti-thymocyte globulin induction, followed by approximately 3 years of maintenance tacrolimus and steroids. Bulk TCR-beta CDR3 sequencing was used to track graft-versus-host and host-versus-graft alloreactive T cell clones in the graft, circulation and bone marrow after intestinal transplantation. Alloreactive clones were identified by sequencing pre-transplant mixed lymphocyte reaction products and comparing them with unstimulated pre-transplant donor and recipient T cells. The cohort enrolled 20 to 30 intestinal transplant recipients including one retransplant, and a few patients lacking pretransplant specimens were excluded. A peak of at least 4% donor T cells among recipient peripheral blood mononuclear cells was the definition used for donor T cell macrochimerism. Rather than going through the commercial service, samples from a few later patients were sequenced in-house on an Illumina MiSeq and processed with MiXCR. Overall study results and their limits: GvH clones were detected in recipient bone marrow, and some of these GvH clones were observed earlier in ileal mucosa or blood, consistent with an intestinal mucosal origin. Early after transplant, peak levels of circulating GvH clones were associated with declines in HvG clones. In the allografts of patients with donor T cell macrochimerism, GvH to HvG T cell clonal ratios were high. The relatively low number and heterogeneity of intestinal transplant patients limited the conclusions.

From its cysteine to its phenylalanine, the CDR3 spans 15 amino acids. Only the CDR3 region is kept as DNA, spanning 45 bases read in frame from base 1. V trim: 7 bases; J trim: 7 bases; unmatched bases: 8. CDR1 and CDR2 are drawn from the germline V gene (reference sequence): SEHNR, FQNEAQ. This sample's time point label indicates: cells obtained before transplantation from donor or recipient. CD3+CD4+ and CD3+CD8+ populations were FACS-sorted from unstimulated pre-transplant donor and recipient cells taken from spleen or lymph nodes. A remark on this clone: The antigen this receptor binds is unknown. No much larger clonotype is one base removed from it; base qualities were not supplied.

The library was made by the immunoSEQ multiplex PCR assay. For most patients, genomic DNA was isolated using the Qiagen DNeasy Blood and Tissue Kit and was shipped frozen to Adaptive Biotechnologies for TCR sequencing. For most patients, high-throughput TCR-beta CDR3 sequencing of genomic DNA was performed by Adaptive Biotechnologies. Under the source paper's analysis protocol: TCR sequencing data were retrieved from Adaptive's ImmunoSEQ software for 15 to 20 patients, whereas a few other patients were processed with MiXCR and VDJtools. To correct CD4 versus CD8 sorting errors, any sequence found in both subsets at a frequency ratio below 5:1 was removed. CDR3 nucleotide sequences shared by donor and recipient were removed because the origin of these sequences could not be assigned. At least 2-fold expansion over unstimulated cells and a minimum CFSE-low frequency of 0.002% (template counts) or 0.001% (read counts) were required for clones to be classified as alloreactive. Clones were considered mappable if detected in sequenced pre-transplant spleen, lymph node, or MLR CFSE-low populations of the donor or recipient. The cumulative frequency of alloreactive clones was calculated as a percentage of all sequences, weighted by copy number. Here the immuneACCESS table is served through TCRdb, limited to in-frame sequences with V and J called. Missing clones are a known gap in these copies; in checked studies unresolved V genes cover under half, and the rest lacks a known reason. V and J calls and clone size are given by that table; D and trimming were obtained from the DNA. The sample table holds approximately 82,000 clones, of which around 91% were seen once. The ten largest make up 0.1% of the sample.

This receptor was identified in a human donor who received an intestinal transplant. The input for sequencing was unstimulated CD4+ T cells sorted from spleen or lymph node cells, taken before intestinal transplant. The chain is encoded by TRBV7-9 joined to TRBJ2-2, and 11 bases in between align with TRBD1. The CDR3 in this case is CASNPDRGQFGELFF. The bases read TGTGCCAGCAACCCGGACAGGGGGCAATTCGGGGAGCTGTTTTTT.